This T cell receptor beta chain comes out of a study of beta chain features in type 1 diabetes. Comment on this clone: What it binds is unknown.

This CDR3 comprises 14 residues. Germline CDR1 is MDHEN and CDR2 is SYDVKM. Deletions cut 6 bases from V and 4 bases from J, with 15 bases between. Expressed TCRB transcripts were sequenced because the entire RNA isolate underwent reverse transcription. The repertoire was sequenced with immunoSEQ multiplex PCR; TCRdb's copy has only in-frame clones and lacks some. The table includes over 150,000 clones, around 8.5% detected once. Study-wide findings and caveats: Type 1 diabetes patients showed a moderate but significant shortening of TCRB CDR3s in all four CD4+ subsets.

This chain links TRBV28 with TRBJ1-2, with a possible D match to TRBD1 (6 bases). Specimen: central memory CD4+ T cells from blood. The TCR comes from a man aged 18 to 35 in good health. The CDR3 is CASRAGAISYGYTF. The CDR3 bases are TGTGCCAGCAGGGCGGGGGCGATCTCCTATGGCTACACCTTC.